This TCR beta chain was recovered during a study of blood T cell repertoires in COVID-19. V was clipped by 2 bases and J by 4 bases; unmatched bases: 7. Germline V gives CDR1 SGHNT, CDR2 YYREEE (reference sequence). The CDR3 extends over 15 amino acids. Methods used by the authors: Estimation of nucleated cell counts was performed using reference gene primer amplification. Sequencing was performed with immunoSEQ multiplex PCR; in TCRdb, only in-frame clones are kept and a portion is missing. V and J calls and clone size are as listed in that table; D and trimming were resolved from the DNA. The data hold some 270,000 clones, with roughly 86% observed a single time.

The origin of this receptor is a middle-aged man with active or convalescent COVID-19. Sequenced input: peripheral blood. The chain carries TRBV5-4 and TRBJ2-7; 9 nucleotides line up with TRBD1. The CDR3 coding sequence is TGTGCCAGCAGCTTCGCCGGGACAGGGCGTTACGAGCAGTACTTC. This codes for CASSFAGTGRYEQYF.